These 27 T cell receptor beta chains were all obtained from the same sample, sequenced in a study of blood T cell repertoires in COVID-19. Only in-frame clones appear in the TCRdb table, and some are missing; sequencing was by immunoSEQ multiplex PCR. Of about 110,000 clones listed, about 85% are singletons. Sequencing used peripheral blood. These receptor sequences come from a human donor in a cohort sampled during active COVID-19.

This clone came up once. This sequence joins TRBV7-2 and TRBJ2-5, with 9 bases fitting TRBD2. This CDR3 contains 16 residues. The ends lost 1 base at V and 1 base at J; junction bases unmatched: 4. CDR1 is SGHTA and CDR2 is FQGNSA in the germline V gene. As DNA, the CDR3 is TGTGCCAGCAGCTTAGGAAGCGGGGGGCTCCAAGAGACCCAGTACTTC. It encodes CASSLGSGGLQETQYF.

Here the CDR3 reads CASSLVSSGEQYF. Here the CDR3 DNA reads TGTGCCAGCAGCTTGGTTTCCAGCGGCGAGCAGTACTTC. The rearrangement joins TRBV5-4 to TRBJ2-7, with a weak D call TRBD2 (5 bases). This CDR3 spans 13 amino acids. In germline, CDR1 is SGHNT, CDR2 YYREEE (reference sequence). Trimming removed 0 bases from V and 6 bases from J, with 10 bases in between.

On this clone itself: In the same sample, other DNA sequences code for this CDR3. This sequence joins TRBV7-2 and TRBJ2-7; maybe TRBD2 (6 bases). The length of the CDR3 is 14 residues. V lost 2 bases and J 0 bases, leaving 8 bases between the germline ends. Germline-derived CDR1 and CDR2 are SGHTA and FQGNSA. The CDR3 spells CASSLTGSSYEQYF. CDR3 bases: TGTGCCAGCAGCTTAACCGGGAGCTCCTACGAGCAGTACTTC.

V and J are TRBV5-4 and TRBJ2-7, with D possibly matching TRBD1 (6 bases). CDR1 and CDR2 from the germline V gene are SGHNT and YYREEE (reference sequence). This CDR3 contains 14 residues. Trimming took 0 bases from V and 2 from J, leaving 9 bases between them. CDR3: CASSLDPGAYEQYF. CDR3 coding DNA: TGTGCCAGCAGCTTGGATCCAGGGGCCTACGAGCAGTACTTC.

The chain is built from TRBV19 and TRBJ1-2; TRBD1 might be the D (6 bases). V dropped 1 base and J dropped 10 bases, with 13 bases sitting between them. CDR3 length equals 13 residues. Germline CDR1 LNHDA, CDR2 SQIVND (reference sequence). The CDR3 DNA follows: TGTGCCAGTAGTATAGCGGCAGGGGATGACTACACCTTC. Its protein is CASSIAAGDDYTF.

The chain uses TRBV6-5 and TRBJ1-5; tentatively, D is TRBD1 (6 bases). The ends were cut back, 8 bases at V and 11 bases at J, with 22 bases in the middle. Looked up from germline, CDR1 is MNHEY and CDR2 is SVGAGI. The CDR3 sequence is 14 residues long. CDR3 sequence: CASAPLTGLGTQHF. CDR3 nucleotides: TGTGCCAGCGCCCCCCTTACAGGGTTGGGGACCCAGCATTTT.

This chain links TRBV6-5 with TRBJ2-7; TRBD2 is a possible D gene (6 bases). This CDR3 has 15 residues. Trimming cost V 2 bases and J 1 base, with 12 bases left between them. CDR1 and CDR2 (germline): MNHEY, SVGAGI. For the CDR3, the DNA is TGTGCCAGCAGTTACGGGAGGACGACTTCCTACGAGCAGTACTTC. It is translated as CASSYGRTTSYEQYF.

This chain joins TRBV9 and TRBJ2-3; TRBD2 might be the D (6 bases). This CDR3 is built from 16 residues. V dropped 4 bases and J dropped 4 bases, with 19 bases sitting between them. Germline loops: CDR1 SGDLS, CDR2 YYNGEE. CDR3 nucleotides: TGTGCCAGCAGCTTTTTGGGGGGAACCGAAGCAGATACGCAGTATTTT. This gives the protein CASSFLGGTEADTQYF.

This rearrangement joins TRBV9 to TRBJ2-2; TRBD2 matches at 7 bases. Germline assignment: CDR1 SGDLS and CDR2 YYNGEE. CDR3 length equals 17 residues. The trim removed 3 bases at V and 4 bases at J, leaving 12 bases unmatched. CDR3 region: CASSGGVTSPPTGELFF. CDR3 sequence (DNA): TGTGCCAGCAGCGGGGGGGTGACTAGCCCTCCCACCGGGGAGCTGTTTTTT.

V gene TRBV5-5 combines with J gene TRBJ2-7, with 10 bases that match TRBD1. The V gene's germline CDR1 is SGHKS and CDR2 YYEKEE (reference sequence). V was clipped by 2 bases and J by 3 bases; unmatched bases: 5. The CDR3 is 15 amino acids. CDR3 sequence: CASSLGTGAFYEQYF. The CDR3 DNA reads TGTGCCAGCAGCTTAGGGACAGGGGCCTTCTACGAGCAGTACTTC.

The gene calls are TRBV2 and TRBJ1-3; the match to TRBD1 covers 8 bases. V lost 6 bases to trimming and J lost 4 bases; unmatched junction nucleotides: 8. This CDR3 comprises 15 residues. The germline V gene encodes CDR1 SNHLY and CDR2 FYNNEI. The CDR3 region is CASSSMDRVGNTIYF. The CDR3 region has the DNA TGTGCCAGCAGCTCTATGGACAGGGTGGGAAACACCATATATTTT.

This clone appeared a single time. The rearrangement links TRBV4-1 to TRBJ2-2; possible D gene TRBD2, 6 bases. CDR3 length equals 15 residues. V was pared by 4 bases and J by 3 bases, with 12 bases between. Germline lookup yields CDR1 MGHRA and CDR2 YSYEKL. The CDR3 sequence is CASSPMGGDTGELFF. In nucleotides, the CDR3 is TGCGCCAGCAGCCCTATGGGGGGAGACACCGGGGAGCTGTTTTTT.

The chain joins TRBV10-3 to TRBJ2-1, with a possible D match to TRBD2 (6 bases). The CDR3 is made up of 15 amino acids. The germline V gene encodes CDR1 ENHRY and CDR2 SYGVKD. Deletions cut 2 bases from V and 4 bases from J, with 12 bases between. CDR3 nucleotides: TGTGCCATCAGTGAGGCCGGGACTCTATACAATGAGCAGTTCTTC. Encoded protein: CAISEAGTLYNEQFF.

This clone is labeled medium-sized. The chain combines TRBV5-1 with TRBJ2-7, with a tentative D call TRBD1 (6 bases). The length of the CDR3 is 18 residues. Germline lookup yields CDR1 SGHRS and CDR2 YFSETQ. V dropped 4 bases and J dropped 0 bases, with 23 bases sitting between them. CDR3 amino acids: CASSGGGHSETPSYEQYF. CDR3 in DNA: TGCGCCAGCAGCGGTGGGGGCCACAGCGAGACTCCCTCCTACGAGCAGTACTTC. Using reference TRBV5-1 and TRBJ2-7 for the parts outside the CDR3, the full variable domain is KAGVTQTPRYLIKTRGQQVTLSCSPISGHRSVSWYQQTPGQGLQFLFEYFSETQRNKGNFPGRFSGRQFSNSRSEMNVSTLELGDSALYLCASSGGGHSETPSYEQYFGPGTRLTVT.

The V and J genes are TRBV11-2 and TRBJ2-5, with 8 positions matching TRBD2. The CDR3 contains 14 residues. The V gene's germline CDR1 is SGHAT and CDR2 FQNNGV. V lost 1 base and J lost 5; bases outside the gene matches: 3. CDR3 coding DNA: TGTGCCAGCAGCTTAGTGTCGGGAGGGGAGACCCAGTACTTC. Its translation is CASSLVSGGETQYF.

The chain links TRBV4-1 to TRBJ1-2; the match to TRBD1 covers 8 bases. V trimming: 1 base; J trimming: 7 bases; junction bases outside the gene matches: 2. In germline, CDR1 is MGHRA, CDR2 YSYEKL. CDR3 length equals 13 residues. The CDR3 loop is CASSQAGGVGYTF. In DNA form, the CDR3 reads TGCGCCAGCAGCCAAGCAGGGGGCGTTGGCTACACCTTC.

The rearrangement joins TRBV5-6 to TRBJ1-6, with D unresolved. Germline-derived CDR1 and CDR2 are SGHDT and YYEEEE. V was pared by 4 bases and J by 10 bases, with 12 bases between. This CDR3 has 13 residues. The CDR3 DNA sequence: TGTGCCAGCAGCCTAAACTGGGAGTCACCCCTCCACTTT. The encoded protein is CASSLNWESPLHF. Filled out from reference TRBV5-6 and TRBJ1-6, the complete variable domain reads DAGVTQSPTHLIKTRGQQVTLRCSPKSGHDTVSWYQQALGQGPQFIFQYYEEEERQRGNFPDRFSGHQFPNYSSELNVNALLLGDSALYLCASSLNWESPLHFGNGTRLTVT.

CDR3 loop: CSASSLNTGELFF. DNA for the CDR3: TGCAGTGCTAGTAGCCTAAACACCGGGGAGCTGTTTTTT. The chain employs TRBV20-1 and TRBJ2-2, with no clear D. Germline V gene data show CDR1 as DFQATT and CDR2 as SNEGSKA (reference sequence). CDR3 length: 13 amino acids. V lost 3 bases and J lost 2, with 7 bases in between.

V usage is TRBV18 and J usage is TRBJ2-4, with D possibly being TRBD1 (6 bases). V shed 3 bases and J shed 7 bases, with 10 bases lying between them. The CDR3 consists of 13 residues. Germline CDR1 KGHSH, CDR2 LQKENI. This chain's CDR3 is CASSPITGNIQYF. In nucleotides, the CDR3 is TGTGCCAGCTCACCCATTACAGGGAACATTCAGTACTTC.

This chain links TRBV7-9 with TRBJ1-6; no clear D gene. CDR1 is SEHNR and CDR2 is FQNEAQ in the germline V gene (reference sequence). Trimming left V 0 bases short and J 7 bases short, with 4 bases between. The length of the CDR3 is 13 residues. The CDR3 region has the DNA TGTGCCAGCAGCTTAGCGGCAAATTCACCCCTCCACTTT. This gives the protein CASSLAANSPLHF.

The chain joins TRBV7-8 to TRBJ2-1; TRBD2 agrees at 10 bases. Trimming cost V 1 base and J 5 bases; bases outside gene matches: 8. Germline V gene data show CDR1 as SGHVS and CDR2 as FQNEAQ. The CDR3 has 17 residues. CDR3 coding DNA: TGTGCCAGCAGCTTAGAACTACTAGCGGGGACCAACAATGAGCAGTTCTTC. Amino acid sequence: CASSLELLAGTNNEQFF.

The chain links TRBV6-1 to TRBJ1-2, with 7 bases identical to TRBD1. Germline trimming cut 3 bases from V and 6 bases from J; bases unmatched to any gene: 13. The CDR3 extends over 16 amino acids. Germline V gene lookup returns CDR1 MNHNS and CDR2 SASEGT. Here the CDR3 DNA reads TGTGCCAGCAGTGACCCACCTCCGGCCAGGGGGGATGGCTACACCTTC. This codes for CASSDPPPARGDGYTF.

In its sample, this clone was seen once. The chain couples TRBV6-1 to TRBJ2-5, with D uncertain. Per the germline V gene, CDR1 is MNHNS and CDR2 is SASEGT. The CDR3 spans 13 residues. V was shortened by 3 bases and J by 1 base, with 6 bases between the two germline ends. The CDR3 DNA follows: TGTGCCAGCAGTGACCTCCCCCAAGAGACCCAGTACTTC. Protein product: CASSDLPQETQYF.

This clone was counted once. The chain is built from TRBV5-1 and TRBJ2-1, with D tentatively TRBD2 (5 bases). V was cut by 0 bases and J by 0 bases, with 7 bases left in between. Germline-derived CDR1 and CDR2 are SGHRS and YFSETQ. This CDR3 is 15 amino acids long. The CDR3 nucleotides are TGCGCCAGCAGCTTGGGTAGCGCCTCCTACAATGAGCAGTTCTTC. Residues: CASSLGSASYNEQFF.

This chain uses TRBV7-2 with TRBJ2-3; a weak D match, TRBD1 (6 bases). CDR3 size: 13 residues. CDR1 and CDR2 (germline): SGHTA, FQGNSA. Trimming removed 6 bases from V and 4 bases from J, with 11 bases in between. The CDR3 region is CASSSGVPDTQYF. In DNA, the CDR3 is TGTGCCAGCAGTTCAGGGGTCCCAGATACGCAGTATTTT.

The chain joins TRBV7-2 to TRBJ2-7; TRBD1 is a possible D gene (5 bases). Germline V lookup: CDR1 SGHTA, CDR2 FQGNSA. The length of the CDR3 is 15 residues. V shed 1 base and J shed 3 bases, with 13 bases lying between them. The CDR3 DNA reads as TGTGCCAGCAGCTTAGGCTCGCCGGACAACTACGAGCAGTACTTC. Translation gives CASSLGSPDNYEQYF.

This clone has a single count. This rearrangement joins TRBV30 to TRBJ1-2, with D possibly matching TRBD1 (6 bases). From germline, CDR1 is GTSNPN and CDR2 SVGIG (reference sequence). The CDR3 sequence is 13 residues long. The V end lost 1 base, the J end lost 2 bases, and 8 bases lay between the germline ends. The CDR3: CAWSEQGNYGYTF. In DNA, the CDR3 is TGTGCCTGGAGTGAGCAGGGGAACTATGGCTACACCTTC.